The clone carrying this TCR beta chain was detected ten times or more. The antigen is undetermined. This entry is derived from a study of T cells in Graves' hyperthyroidism and ophthalmopathy. Amplified TCR beta CDR3 regions came from RNA transcripts. The TCR CDR3 first-round RT-PCR relied on the HTBI primer set. TCRdb reprocessed the multiplex PCR reads via MiXCR and lists one record per CDR3 protein. Altogether over 350,000 distinct CDR3 sequences are present, about 18% being singletons, with the ten largest covering 40%. From germline, CDR1 is MDHEN and CDR2 SYDVKM. The CDR3 extends over 15 amino acids. With V trimmed by 3 bases and J by 4 bases, 4 bases remained unmatched. Study conclusions and caveats: Ophthalmopathy prediction by the model preceded onset by a median about 6 months.

This receptor was taken from a man aged 18 to 29 with Graves' ophthalmopathy. The sequenced sample consisted of blood. The genes are TRBV28 and TRBJ2-3; the match to TRBD2 covers 10 bases. The CDR3 sequence is CASSFLAGVADTQYF. Here the CDR3 DNA reads TGTGCCAGCAGTTTCCTAGCGGGGGTGGCAGATACGCAGTATTTT.